This passage covers 6 T cell receptor beta chains from one sample sequenced in a study of blood T cell repertoires in COVID-19. Sequencing was performed with immunoSEQ multiplex PCR; in TCRdb, only in-frame clones are kept and a portion is missing. The table has roughly 100,000 clones, more than 75% seen once; the top ten hold 15% to 20%. Sequencing used peripheral blood. The receptor set was obtained from an elderly man with acute or convalescent COVID-19.

The chain combines TRBV28 with TRBJ1-2; 7 bases match TRBD1. The length of the CDR3 is 15 residues. Germline CDR1 and CDR2: MDHEN and SYDVKM. Losses at the gene ends were 3 bases for V and 0 bases for J; bases not matched to a gene: 4. CDR3 coding DNA: TGTGCCAGCAGTTTTTGGGACAGCTCTAACTATGGCTACACCTTC. It translates to CASSFWDSSNYGYTF.

J is TRBJ2-7 and V is TRBV4-3, with D possibly being TRBD2 (7 bases). The V gene lost 5 bases and the J gene lost 4 bases, with 24 bases spanning the gap. Germline V gene sequence: CDR1 LGHNA, CDR2 YSLEER. There are 17 residues in the CDR3. CDR3 sequence reads: CASSEVWGGPGLYEQYF. The CDR3 DNA reads as TGCGCCAGCAGCGAAGTATGGGGGGGGCCGGGATTATACGAGCAGTACTTC.

This chain joins TRBV18 and TRBJ1-2; D remains unclear. Looked up from germline, CDR1 is KGHSH and CDR2 is LQKENI. V gave up 6 bases and J gave up 4 bases, with 15 bases separating them. This CDR3 is built from 14 residues. CDR3 in DNA: TGTGCCAGCTCCCCGGACGGGAGGAGCTATGGCTACACCTTC. Its translation: CASSPDGRSYGYTF.

In nucleotides, the CDR3 is TGTGCCAGCAGCTTAGCGTCTAGCGGGGGCCAAGAGACCCAGTACTTC. As protein: CASSLASSGGQETQYF. The gene calls are TRBV7-8 and TRBJ2-5; 10 bases are shared with TRBD2. CDR3 length: 16 amino acids. The J segment lost 1 base and the V segment lost 0 bases, leaving 2 bases of the junction unmatched. In germline, CDR1 is SGHVS, CDR2 FQNEAQ. Drawing the rest from reference TRBV7-8 and TRBJ2-5, the complete variable domain is GAGVSQSPRYKVAKRGQDVALRCDPISGHVSLFWYQQALGQGPEFLTYFQNEAQLDKSGLPSDRFFAERPEGSVSTLKIQRTQQEDSAVYLCASSLASSGGQETQYFGPGTRLLVL.

The rearrangement uses TRBV5-6 and TRBJ1-2; the match to TRBD1 covers 10 bases. Unmatched junction bases numbered 8, after V lost 4 bases and J lost 8 bases. Germline V CDR1 and CDR2: SGHDT, YYEEEE. The CDR3 spans 14 residues. DNA for the CDR3: TGTGCCAGCAGCCCTCTTGACAGGGGGCAGGGCTACACCTTC. Translation: CASSPLDRGQGYTF.

The CDR3 region is CASSQDPSADTQYF. CDR3 coding DNA: TGCGCCAGCAGCCAAGACCCTAGCGCAGATACGCAGTATTTT. This rearrangement joins TRBV4-3 to TRBJ2-3; maybe TRBD2 (6 bases). The CDR3 contains 14 residues. Germline V gene sequence: CDR1 LGHNA, CDR2 YSLEER. V was trimmed by 0 bases and J by 4 bases, leaving 8 bases between them.